This entry concerns a single T cell receptor beta chain. Its cognate antigen is unknown. V trimming: 5 bases; J trimming: 7 bases; junction bases outside the gene matches: 10. CDR1 and CDR2 (germline): MDHEN, SYDVKM. The CDR3 covers 14 residues. The data are from a study of blood T cells in healthy people across ages. Study conclusions and caveats: With naive T cell percentage, TCR beta diversity showed a strong correlation. Long-lived and aged donors differed, with more naive CD4+ cells and higher diversity in the long-lived.

Combining a sample-barcoded 5' primer with a J-beta primer mix, a second PCR ran for roughly 7 to 12 cycles. A template-switch adaptor that had 12 random nucleotides put a tag on each cDNA molecule. Each sample yielded at least 2.5 million CDR3-containing paired-end reads. TCRdb called the 5' RACE reads again in MiXCR, with one record for every CDR3 protein. The sample lists hundreds of thousands of distinct CDR3 sequences, about 61% seen once, with roughly 25% in the top ten. The chain recombines TRBV28 with TRBJ2-5, with 7 bases that match TRBD1. The receptor comes from a man in his forties in good health. Sequencing was performed on blood. DNA for the CDR3: TGTGCCAGCAGTGGGACAGTCTGGGAATCGACCCAGTACTTC. It is translated as CASSGTVWESTQYF. Based on the CDR3 plus reference TRBV28 and TRBJ2-5, the full variable domain is DVKVTQSSRYLVKRTGEKVFLECVQDMDHENMFWYRQDPGLGLRLIYFSYDVKMKEKGDIPEGYSVSREKKERFSLILESASTNQTSMYLCASSGTVWESTQYFGPGTRLLVL.